This T cell receptor (beta chain) was recovered during a study of T-cell reconstitution after alpha-beta-depleted transplantation in children. Construction of the TCRbeta library involved unique molecular identifiers. Each CDR3 protein gets one entry after TCRdb re-called the PCR reads with MiXCR. Found here are approximately 390,000 distinct CDR3 sequences, approximately 10% of them singletons; the top ten hold 5% to 6.5%. This clonotype showed up just a few times. The V and J ends lost 0 bases and 3 bases respectively, with 6 bases between them. The germline gives CDR1 SGHRS, CDR2 YFSETQ. The CDR3 totals 13 residues.

Sample: PBMCs from the stem cell graft donor, taken from the stem cell graft. This receptor was obtained from a human donor who donated a stem cell graft to a child with acute myeloid leukemia. The chain has TRBV5-1 and TRBJ2-5, with D uncertain. The CDR3, as DNA: TGCGCCAGCAGCTTGGTCCCTAAAGAGACCCAGTACTTC. Translation: CASSLVPKETQYF.